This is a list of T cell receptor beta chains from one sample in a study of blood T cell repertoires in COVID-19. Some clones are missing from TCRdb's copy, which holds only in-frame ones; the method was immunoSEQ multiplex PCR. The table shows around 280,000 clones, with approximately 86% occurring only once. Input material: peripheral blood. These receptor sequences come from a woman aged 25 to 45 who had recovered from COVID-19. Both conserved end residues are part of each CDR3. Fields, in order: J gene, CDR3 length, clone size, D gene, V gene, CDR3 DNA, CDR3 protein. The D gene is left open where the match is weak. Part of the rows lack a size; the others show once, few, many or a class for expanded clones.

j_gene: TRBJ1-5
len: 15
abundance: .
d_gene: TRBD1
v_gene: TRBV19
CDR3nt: TGTGCCAGTAGTCCGGGGGACAGGGGCAATCAGCCCCAGCATTTT
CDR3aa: CASSPGDRGNQPQHF

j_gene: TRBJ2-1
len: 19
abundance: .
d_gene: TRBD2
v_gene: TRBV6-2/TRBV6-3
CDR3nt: TGTGCCAGCAGTTACTCGATAACCCGGACTAGCGGGAACTACAATGAGCAGTTCTTC
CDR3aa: CASSYSITRTSGNYNEQFF

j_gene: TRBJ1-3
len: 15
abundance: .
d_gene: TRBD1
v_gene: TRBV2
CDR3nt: TGTGCCAGCAGTGGAACAGGGGTTTCTGGAAACACCATATATTTT
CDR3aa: CASSGTGVSGNTIYF

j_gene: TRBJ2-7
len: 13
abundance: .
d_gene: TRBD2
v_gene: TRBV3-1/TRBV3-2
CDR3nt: TGTGCCAGCGATAGCGGGGAACAATACGAGCAGTACTTC
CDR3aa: CASDSGEQYEQYF

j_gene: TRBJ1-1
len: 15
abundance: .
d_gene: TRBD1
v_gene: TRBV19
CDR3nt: TGTGCCAGTAGTGACCAGGGGGTACAGAACACTGAAGCTTTCTTT
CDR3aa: CASSDQGVQNTEAFF

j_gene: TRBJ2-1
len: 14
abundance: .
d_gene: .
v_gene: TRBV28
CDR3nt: TGTGCCAGCACGGAGGATAGCGGTTACAATGAGCAGTTCTTC
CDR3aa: CASTEDSGYNEQFF

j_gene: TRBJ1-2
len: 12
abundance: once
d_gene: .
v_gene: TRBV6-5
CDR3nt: TGTGCCAGCAGGGGACAATCGAGGGGCTACACCTTC
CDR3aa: CASRGQSRGYTF

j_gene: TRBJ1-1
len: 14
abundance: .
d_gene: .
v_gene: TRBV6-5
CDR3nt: TGTGCCAGCAGTCTACAGGGCGGCCACACTGAAGCTTTCTTT
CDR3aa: CASSLQGGHTEAFF

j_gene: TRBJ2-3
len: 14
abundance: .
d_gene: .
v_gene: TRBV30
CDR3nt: TGTGCCTGGCCGGGCCCTAGCTATTCGGATACGCAGTATTTT
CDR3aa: CAWPGPSYSDTQYF

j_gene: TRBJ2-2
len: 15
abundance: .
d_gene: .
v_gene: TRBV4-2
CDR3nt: TGTGCCAGCAGCCAAGAGCCAGGTTCCCCCGGGGAGCTGTTTTTT
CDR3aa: CASSQEPGSPGELFF

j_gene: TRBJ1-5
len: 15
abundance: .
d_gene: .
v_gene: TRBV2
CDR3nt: TGTGCCAGCAGGGGGACATATCTTAGCAATCAGCCCCAGCATTTT
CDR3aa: CASRGTYLSNQPQHF

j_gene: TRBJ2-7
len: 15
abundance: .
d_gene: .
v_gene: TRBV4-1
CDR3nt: TGCGCCAGCAGCCAAGTCGCAGGGCAATACTACGAGCAGTACTTC
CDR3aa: CASSQVAGQYYEQYF

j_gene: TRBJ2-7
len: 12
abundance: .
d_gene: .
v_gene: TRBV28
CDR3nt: TGTGCCAGCGTACAGTCTTCCTACGAGCAGTACTTC
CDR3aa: CASVQSSYEQYF

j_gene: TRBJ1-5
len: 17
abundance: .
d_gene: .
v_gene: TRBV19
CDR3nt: TGTGCCAGTAGTATAGTCCAGACTTATGATAGCAATCAGCCCCAGCATTTT
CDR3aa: CASSIVQTYDSNQPQHF

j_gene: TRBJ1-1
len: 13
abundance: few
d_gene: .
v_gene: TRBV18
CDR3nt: TGTGCCAGCTCGGAAGACATGAACACTGAAGCTTTCTTT
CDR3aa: CASSEDMNTEAFF

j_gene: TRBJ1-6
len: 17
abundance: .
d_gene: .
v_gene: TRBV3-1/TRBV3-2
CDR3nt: TGTGCCAGCAGCCCGGAAGGCTACAGCTCCTATAATTCACCCCTCCACTTT
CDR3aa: CASSPEGYSSYNSPLHF

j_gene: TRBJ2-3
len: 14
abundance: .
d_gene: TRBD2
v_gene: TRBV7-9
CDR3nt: TGTGCCAGCAGCCCAGCGGGAGGCACAGATACGCAGTATTTT
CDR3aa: CASSPAGGTDTQYF

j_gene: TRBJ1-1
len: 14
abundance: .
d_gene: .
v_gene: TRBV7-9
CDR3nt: TGTGCCAGCAGCACGGACAGCCAGAACACTGAAGCTTTCTTT
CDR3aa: CASSTDSQNTEAFF

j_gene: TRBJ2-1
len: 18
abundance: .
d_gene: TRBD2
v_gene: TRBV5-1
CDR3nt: TGCGCCAGCAGCCTGAACCGTCCGGGACTAGCGGGCTACAATGAGCAGTTCTTC
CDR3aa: CASSLNRPGLAGYNEQFF

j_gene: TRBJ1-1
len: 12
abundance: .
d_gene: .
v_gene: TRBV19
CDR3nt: TGTGCCAGTAGTATCGGAGGCAGTGAAGCTTTCTTT
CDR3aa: CASSIGGSEAFF

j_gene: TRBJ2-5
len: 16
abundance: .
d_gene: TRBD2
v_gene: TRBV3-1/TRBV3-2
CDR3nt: TGTGCCAGCAGCCTAGGGGCGGGACTAGCGGGAGAGACCCAGTACTTC
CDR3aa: CASSLGAGLAGETQYF

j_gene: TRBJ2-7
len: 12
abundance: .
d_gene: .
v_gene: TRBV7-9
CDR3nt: TGTGCCAGCAGCTTATCCAGTTACGAGCAGTACTTC
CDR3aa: CASSLSSYEQYF

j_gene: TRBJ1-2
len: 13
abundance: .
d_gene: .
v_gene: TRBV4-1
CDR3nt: TGCGCCAGCAGCCAAGAGAGCAGGGATCGCTACACCTTC
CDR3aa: CASSQESRDRYTF

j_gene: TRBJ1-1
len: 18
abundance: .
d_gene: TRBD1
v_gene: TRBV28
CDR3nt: TGTGCCAGCAGTTTTTTACGTTGGCAGGGGGCACAGAACACTGAAGCTTTCTTT
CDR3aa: CASSFLRWQGAQNTEAFF

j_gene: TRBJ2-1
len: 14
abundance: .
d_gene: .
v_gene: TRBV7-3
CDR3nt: TGTGCCAGCAGCTTAACCCCTAGAGACAATGAGCAGTTCTTC
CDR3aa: CASSLTPRDNEQFF

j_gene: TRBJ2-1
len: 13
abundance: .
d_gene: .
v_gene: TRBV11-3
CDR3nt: TGTGCCAGCAGCCCCGTCCTGAGCGGGGAGCAGTTCTTC
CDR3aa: CASSPVLSGEQFF

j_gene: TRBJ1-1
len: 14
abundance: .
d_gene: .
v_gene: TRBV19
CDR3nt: TGTGCCGTCGGCGGACGGACGGGATTTTTCGGAGCTTTCTTT
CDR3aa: CAVGGRTGFFGAFF

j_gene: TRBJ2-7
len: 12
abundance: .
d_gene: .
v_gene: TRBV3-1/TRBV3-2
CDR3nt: TGTGCCAGCAGCCAAGTTCACTACGAGCAGTACTTC
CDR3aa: CASSQVHYEQYF

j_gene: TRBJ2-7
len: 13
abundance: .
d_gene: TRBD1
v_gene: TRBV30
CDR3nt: TGTGCCTGGGCGACAGGGTCCAAATACGAGCAGTACTTC
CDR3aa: CAWATGSKYEQYF

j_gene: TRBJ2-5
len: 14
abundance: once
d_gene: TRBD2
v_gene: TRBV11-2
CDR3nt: TGTGCCAGCAGCGACGGACTAGCGGAAGAGACCCAGTACTTC
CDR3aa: CASSDGLAEETQYF

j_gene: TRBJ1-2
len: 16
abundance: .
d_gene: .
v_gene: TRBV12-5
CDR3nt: TGTGCTAGTGGTTTCACCCCGAAGCAGGGCAACTATGGCTACACCTTC
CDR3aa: CASGFTPKQGNYGYTF

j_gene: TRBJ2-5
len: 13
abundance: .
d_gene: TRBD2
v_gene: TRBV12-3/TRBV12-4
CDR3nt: TGTGCCAGCAGCCGGACTAGCCAAGAGACCCAGTACTTC
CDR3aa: CASSRTSQETQYF

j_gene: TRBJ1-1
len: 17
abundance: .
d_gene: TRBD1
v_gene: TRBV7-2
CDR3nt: TGTGCCAGCAGACAAGGTCCTACAGGGGGCACGAACACTGAAGCTTTCTTT
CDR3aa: CASRQGPTGGTNTEAFF

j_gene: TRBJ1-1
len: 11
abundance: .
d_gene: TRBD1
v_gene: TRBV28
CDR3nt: TGTGCCAGCAGCGCGGGACAGGGGGCTTTCTTT
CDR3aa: CASSAGQGAFF

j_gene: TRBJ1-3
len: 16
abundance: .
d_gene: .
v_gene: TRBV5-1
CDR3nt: TGCGCCAGCAGCTACGGGACTTCGAGCTCTGGAAACACCATATATTTT
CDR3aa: CASSYGTSSSGNTIYF

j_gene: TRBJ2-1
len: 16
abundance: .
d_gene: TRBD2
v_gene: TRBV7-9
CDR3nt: TGTGCCAGCAGCTTAGACCCGGGGGGCTCCTACAATGAGCAGTTCTTC
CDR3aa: CASSLDPGGSYNEQFF

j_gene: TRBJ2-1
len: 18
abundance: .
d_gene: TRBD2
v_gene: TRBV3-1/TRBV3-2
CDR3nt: TGTGCCAGCAGCCCCGGACTAGCGGGGGGTAAGCAATACAATGAGCAGTTCTTC
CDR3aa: CASSPGLAGGKQYNEQFF

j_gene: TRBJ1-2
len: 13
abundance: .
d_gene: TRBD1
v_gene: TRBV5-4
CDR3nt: TGTGCCAGCAGCTTCAAAGGGGGCGGTGGCTACACCTTC
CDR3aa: CASSFKGGGGYTF

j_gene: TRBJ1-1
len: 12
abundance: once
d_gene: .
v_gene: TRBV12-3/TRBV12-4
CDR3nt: TGTGCCAGCACAAGTTTATCGGCTGAAGCTTTCTTT
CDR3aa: CASTSLSAEAFF

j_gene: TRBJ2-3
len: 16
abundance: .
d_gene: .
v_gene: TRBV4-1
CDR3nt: TGCGCCAGCAGCCAAGATACGGGAGCTAGCACAGATACGCAGTATTTT
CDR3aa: CASSQDTGASTDTQYF

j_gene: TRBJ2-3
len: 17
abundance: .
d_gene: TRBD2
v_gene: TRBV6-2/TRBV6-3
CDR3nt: TGTGCCAGCAGTTACTCTCTAGCGGGAGGGTACACAGATACGCAGTATTTT
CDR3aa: CASSYSLAGGYTDTQYF

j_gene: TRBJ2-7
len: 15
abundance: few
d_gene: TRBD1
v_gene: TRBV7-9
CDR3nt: TGTGCCAGCAGCTTAGCGGGGACAGGGGGGTACGAGCAGTACTTC
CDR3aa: CASSLAGTGGYEQYF

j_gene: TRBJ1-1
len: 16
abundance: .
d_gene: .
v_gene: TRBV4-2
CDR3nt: TGTGCCAGCAGCAGGGATGAGGACAGCCAAGTCACTGAAGCTTTCTTT
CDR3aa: CASSRDEDSQVTEAFF

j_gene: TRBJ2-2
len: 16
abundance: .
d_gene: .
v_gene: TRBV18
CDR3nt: TGTGCCAGCTCACCATGGGGCGGTGCGAACACCGGGGAGCTGTTTTTT
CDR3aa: CASSPWGGANTGELFF

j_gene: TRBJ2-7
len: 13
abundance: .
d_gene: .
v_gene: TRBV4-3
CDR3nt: TGCGCCAGCAGCCAAGAAGGCGGAGACGAGCAGTACTTC
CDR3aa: CASSQEGGDEQYF

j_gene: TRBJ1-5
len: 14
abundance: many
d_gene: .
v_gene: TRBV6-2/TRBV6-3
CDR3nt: TGTGCCAGCAGTTACGGGGAAGAGGGACAGCCCCAGCATTTT
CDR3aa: CASSYGEEGQPQHF

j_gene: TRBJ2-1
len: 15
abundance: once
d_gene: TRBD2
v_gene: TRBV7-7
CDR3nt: TGTGCTAGCAGCTTAGGGACTAGCGGGGCCAATGAGCAGTTCTTC
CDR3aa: CASSLGTSGANEQFF

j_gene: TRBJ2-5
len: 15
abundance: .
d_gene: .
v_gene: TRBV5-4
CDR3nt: TGTGCCAGCAGCTCCGGGACAAGTGGGACAGAGACCCAGTACTTC
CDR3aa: CASSSGTSGTETQYF

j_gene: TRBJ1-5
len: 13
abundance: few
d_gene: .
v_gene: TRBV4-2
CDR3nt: TGTGCCAGCAGCCAAGACTTAAATCAGCCCCAGCATTTT
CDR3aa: CASSQDLNQPQHF

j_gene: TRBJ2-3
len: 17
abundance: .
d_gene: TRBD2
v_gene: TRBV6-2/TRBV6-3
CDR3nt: TGTGCCAGCAGTTACTCCGGACTAGCGGGAAGCACAGATACGCAGTATTTT
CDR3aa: CASSYSGLAGSTDTQYF

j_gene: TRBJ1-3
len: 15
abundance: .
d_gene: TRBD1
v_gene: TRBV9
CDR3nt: TGTGCCAGCAGCGCAACCGGGACAGCTGGAAACACCATATATTTT
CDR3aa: CASSATGTAGNTIYF

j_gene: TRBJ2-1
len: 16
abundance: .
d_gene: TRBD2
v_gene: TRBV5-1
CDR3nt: TGCGCCAGCAGCGCGCAGGGACTAGCGTCCTACAATGAGCAGTTCTTC
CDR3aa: CASSAQGLASYNEQFF

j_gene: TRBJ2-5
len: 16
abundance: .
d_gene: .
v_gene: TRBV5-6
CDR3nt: TGTGCCAGCAGCTTGGAGTCCCAGGGCCCTAGAGAGACCCAGTACTTC
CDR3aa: CASSLESQGPRETQYF

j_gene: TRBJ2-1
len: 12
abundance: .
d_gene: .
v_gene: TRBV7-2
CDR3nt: TGTGCCAGCAGTCTTCTGCGAAATGAGCAGTTCTTC
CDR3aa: CASSLLRNEQFF

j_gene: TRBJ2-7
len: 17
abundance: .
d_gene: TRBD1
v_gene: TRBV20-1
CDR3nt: TGCAGTGCTAGTGACAGGGGGCGACCCGGACCTTCCTACGAGCAGTACTTC
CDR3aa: CSASDRGRPGPSYEQYF

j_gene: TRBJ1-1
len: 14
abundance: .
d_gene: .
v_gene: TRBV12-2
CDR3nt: TGTGCAAGTGTTGCAACACCCGCCAACACTGAAGCTTTCTTT
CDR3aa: CASVATPANTEAFF

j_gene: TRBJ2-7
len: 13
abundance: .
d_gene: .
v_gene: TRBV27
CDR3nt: TGTGCCAGCAGTTTGGGGGGAGGCTACGAGCAGTACTTC
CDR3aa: CASSLGGGYEQYF